A selection of T cell receptor beta chains follows, all from one sample in a study of CD8+ T cells in alopecia areata. Libraries were prepared by immunoSEQ multiplex PCR; TCRdb keeps only in-frame clonotypes and omits some of them. This sample yields 93,000 or so clones, of which around 50% are seen a single time; more than 8% belongs to the top ten. The sample was CD4+ T cells sorted from blood. The receptor set was obtained from a human donor in good health. Each CDR3 is given with its conserved first and last residue. Fields, in order: J gene, D gene, V gene, clone size, CDR3 protein, CDR3 DNA. A D gene is named only where the DNA matches it firmly. Rows give clone size only sometimes, using once, few, many, or a class for an expanded clone.

>TRBJ2-1|TRBD1|TRBV7-2|few
CASSLVGTGGYNEQFF
TGTGCCAGCAGCTTAGTGGGGACAGGGGGGTACAATGAGCAGTTCTTC
>TRBJ1-1|-|TRBV6-1|-
CASSGGGGLTEAFF
TGTGCCAGCAGTGGAGGTGGGGGTTTAACTGAAGCTTTCTTT
>TRBJ2-3|-|TRBV25-1|few
CATQRRPTDTQYF
TGTGCCACCCAGCGGCGTCCCACAGATACGCAGTATTTT
>TRBJ1-2|TRBD1|TRBV14|-
CASSHDRENGYTF
TGTGCCAGCAGCCACGACAGGGAGAATGGCTACACCTTC
>TRBJ2-5|TRBD1|TRBV4-1|few
CASSQDSDRNQETQYF
TGCGCCAGCAGCCAAGATTCGGACAGGAACCAAGAGACCCAGTACTTC
>TRBJ2-2|-|TRBV7-9|medium-sized
CASSFGQGPTGELFF
TGTGCCAGCAGCTTCGGCCAGGGACCCACCGGGGAGCTGTTTTTT
>TRBJ1-5|TRBD1|TRBV28|few
CASRTRDRANQPQHF
TGTGCCAGCAGAACCCGGGACAGGGCAAATCAGCCCCAGCATTTT
>TRBJ1-3|-|TRBV11-2|-
CASSLALPRSGNTIYF
TGTGCCAGCAGCTTAGCCTTGCCCCGCTCTGGAAACACCATATATTTT
>TRBJ2-7|-|TRBV29-1|few
CSVDATGRGYEQYF
TGCAGCGTTGACGCCACAGGGAGGGGCTACGAGCAGTACTTC
>TRBJ2-3|TRBD2|TRBV5-4|-
CASSRLAGVTDTQYF
TGTGCCAGCAGCAGACTAGCGGGGGTCACAGATACGCAGTATTTT
>TRBJ1-2|TRBD1|TRBV6-5|few
CASSSPDRGNYGYTF
TGTGCCAGCAGTTCCCCGGACAGGGGAAACTATGGCTACACCTTC
>TRBJ2-3|-|TRBV19|few
CASSTPGTSTDTQYF
TGTGCCAGTAGTACTCCCGGGACGAGCACAGATACGCAGTATTTT
>TRBJ1-1|-|TRBV6-5|-
CASSYLRPGDTEAFF
TGTGCCAGCAGTTACTTGCGTCCGGGGGACACTGAAGCTTTCTTT
>TRBJ2-6|-|TRBV7-2|once
CASSQGGSGANVLTF
TGTGCCAGCAGCCAGGGAGGATCTGGGGCCAACGTCCTGACTTTC
>TRBJ1-6|-|TRBV2|-
CASTGLTGGDSPLHF
TGTGCCAGCACGGGCCTTACGGGTGGGGATTCACCCCTCCACTTT
>TRBJ1-5|-|TRBV30|-
CAWSQSRNQPQHF
TGTGCCTGGAGTCAAAGTCGAAATCAGCCCCAGCATTTT
>TRBJ2-3|TRBD2|TRBV30|few
CAWSVAGGITDTQYF
TGTGCCTGGAGTGTAGCGGGAGGGATCACAGATACGCAGTATTTT
>TRBJ2-1|TRBD2|TRBV30|-
CAWRGTISYNEQFF
TGTGCCTGGAGGGGGACTATCTCCTACAATGAGCAGTTCTTC
>TRBJ2-4|TRBD1|TRBV28|-
CASSSTGELAKNIQYF
TGTGCCAGCAGTTCGACAGGGGAACTAGCCAAAAACATTCAGTACTTC
>TRBJ2-2|TRBD2|TRBV29-1|-
CSVPGLADTGELFF
TGCAGCGTGCCGGGACTAGCGGACACCGGGGAGCTGTTTTTT
>TRBJ2-6|-|TRBV5-1|-
CATSQVAGANVLTF
TGCGCCACCTCTCAGGTCGCTGGGGCCAACGTCCTGACTTTC
>TRBJ2-3|-|TRBV4-2|-
CASSRRGQVRLSTDTQYF
TGTGCCAGCAGCCGTAGGGGCCAGGTGCGGCTCAGCACAGATACGCAGTATTTT
>TRBJ2-1|-|TRBV28|-
CASSFTQGFPYNEQFF
TGTGCCAGCAGTTTTACCCAGGGATTCCCCTACAATGAGCAGTTCTTC
>TRBJ2-5|TRBD2|TRBV29-1|-
CSVEDRSGGPQETQYF
TGCAGCGTTGAAGATCGTAGCGGGGGGCCTCAAGAGACCCAGTACTTC
>TRBJ2-1|-|TRBV7-2|-
CASSPRVRNEQFF
TGTGCCAGCAGCCCGAGGGTCCGCAATGAGCAGTTCTTC
>TRBJ2-7|-|TRBV5-1|-
CASSGGYGVGNEQYF
TGCGCCAGCAGCGGGGGTTACGGGGTAGGAAACGAGCAGTACTTC
>TRBJ2-3|-|TRBV2|-
CASRGGPDTDTQYF
TGTGCCAGCAGGGGGGGCCCCGACACAGATACGCAGTATTTT
>TRBJ1-2|-|TRBV29-1|few
CSVESDSDGYTF
TGCAGCGTTGAATCGGACAGTGATGGCTACACCTTC
>TRBJ2-4|-|TRBV29-1|-
CSVKTSSKNIQYF
TGCAGCGTCAAGACCTCGTCCAAAAACATTCAGTACTTC
>TRBJ2-5|TRBD2|TRBV7-6|once
CASSLTSGGTWVQETQYF
TGTGCCAGCAGCTTGACTAGCGGGGGAACGTGGGTACAAGAGACCCAGTACTTC
>TRBJ2-3|-|TRBV30|-
CAWSVQDTQYF
TGTGCCTGGAGTGTACAGGATACGCAGTATTTT
>TRBJ2-5|TRBD2|TRBV29-1|-
CSVEIGTSGGRETQYF
TGCAGCGTTGAGATTGGGACTAGCGGGGGTAGGGAGACCCAGTACTTC
>TRBJ2-7|-|TRBV18|-
CASSPLLGQASYEQYF
TGTGCCAGCTCACCGCTCCTGGGGCAGGCCTCCTACGAGCAGTACTTC
>TRBJ2-5|-|TRBV29-1|-
CSVETGAGETQYF
TGCAGCGTTGAGACCGGGGCTGGGGAGACCCAGTACTTC
>TRBJ2-2|-|TRBV7-2|few
CASSRGQSNGELFF
TGTGCCAGCAGCCGTGGACAGTCGAACGGGGAGCTGTTTTTT
>TRBJ1-2|-|TRBV6-5|-
CASSYRTEGGYTF
TGTGCCAGCAGTTATAGGACAGAAGGGGGCTACACCTTC
>TRBJ2-1|-|TRBV29-1|-
CSVEGAPYNEQFF
TGCAGCGTTGAAGGGGCACCCTACAATGAGCAGTTCTTC
>TRBJ2-1|-|TRBV29-1|-
CSVEGTRDEQFF
TGCAGCGTTGAAGGGACCAGGGATGAGCAGTTCTTC
>TRBJ2-7|-|TRBV11-2|few
CASSPIWQGTYEQYF
TGTGCCAGCAGCCCTATTTGGCAGGGAACCTACGAGCAGTACTTC
>TRBJ1-2|-|TRBV27|-
CASSSDSNYGYTF
TGTGCCAGCAGTTCCGACAGTAACTATGGCTACACCTTC
>TRBJ1-2|-|TRBV2|-
CASSEQGNNYGYTF
TGTGCCAGCAGTGAACAAGGGAATAACTATGGCTACACCTTC
>TRBJ2-3|-|TRBV29-1|-
CSVRTSPGTDTQYF
TGCAGCGTGCGAACTAGTCCCGGCACAGATACGCAGTATTTT
>TRBJ2-2|-|TRBV27|-
CASTTGLLYTGELFF
TGTGCCAGCACAACGGGACTCCTATACACCGGGGAGCTGTTTTTT
>TRBJ2-7|-|TRBV29-1|-
CSVDRRGIGEQYF
TGCAGCGTTGACCGGAGGGGTATCGGCGAGCAGTACTTC
>TRBJ1-3|-|TRBV5-1|few
CASSGGGTSGNTIYF
TGCGCCAGCAGCGGAGGGGGAACCTCTGGAAACACCATATATTTT
>TRBJ2-1|TRBD2|TRBV29-1|-
CSVVAMTSAYNEQFF
TGCAGCGTTGTGGCCATGACTAGCGCGTACAATGAGCAGTTCTTC
>TRBJ1-2|-|TRBV29-1|-
CSATGLEVYGYTF
TGCAGCGCGACAGGTCTCGAAGTGTATGGCTACACCTTC
>TRBJ2-2|-|TRBV29-1|-
CSVAPYSQGGDTGELFF
TGCAGCGTTGCTCCATACAGCCAGGGCGGGGACACCGGGGAGCTGTTTTTT
>TRBJ2-5|-|TRBV10-3|few
CAISGTQETQYF
TGTGCCATCAGTGGGACCCAAGAGACCCAGTACTTC
>TRBJ2-3|-|TRBV29-1|-
CSVLEAGAYATDTQYF
TGCAGCGTTTTGGAGGCGGGGGCCTATGCCACAGATACGCAGTATTTT
>TRBJ2-7|-|TRBV6-5|few
CASRGSYEQYF
TGTGCCAGCAGGGGCAGCTACGAGCAGTACTTC
>TRBJ2-6|TRBD1|TRBV18|-
CASSPPGTGGGGAGANVLTF
TGTGCCAGCTCACCGCCCGGGACAGGGGGTGGAGGCGCTGGGGCCAACGTCCTGACTTTC
>TRBJ2-3|-|TRBV7-2|-
CASSPATGAQYF
TGTGCCAGCAGCCCAGCGACGGGGGCGCAGTATTTT
>TRBJ1-3|-|TRBV19|-
CASSGSGFTIYF
TGTGCCAGTAGTGGCAGTGGCTTCACCATATATTTT